Detailed here is one T cell receptor (beta chain). Which antigen it targets is not known. Base qualities are not provided; no much larger clone lies one nucleotide away. The data were taken from a study of shared clonotypes between healthy human individuals (dated by TCRdb to the early 2020s). About the full investigation: Three men and a couple of women, aged 18 to 49 years, made up the cohort. Each donor's leukapheresis produced roughly between roughly 0.85 and 9 billion PBMCs. The study deeply sequenced blood TCR repertoires of about 5 healthy adults to estimate repertoire size and the extent of clonotype sharing between individuals. Per donor, three plates each were used for CD4 naive and CD4 memory, two for CD8 naive, and one for CD8 memory. Different laboratories and diverse techniques were used to prepare libraries and sequence TCR repertoires, to increase sequencing depth and limit assay-specific biases. Results and caveats for the whole study, not just this receptor: The genetic and exposure-history diversity represented was limited by the small number of donors. Incomplete sequencing was indicated by rarefaction of sorted-subset datasets, despite the large sequencing depth. Sharing across a few donors was observed for about 5% of naive CD4, about 4% of naive CD8, 2% to 2.5% of memory CD4, and roughly 0.43% of memory CD8 clonotypes. Naive subsets generally had larger estimated clonotype richness than memory subsets did. Compared with non-shared clonotypes, clonotypes shared by all four sorted-subset donors had higher generation probabilities. Pairwise subsampling indicated that sequencing depth was expected to affect the degree of clonotype sharing among donors. Only blood was sampled, and tissue TCR repertoires likely differ from those in blood.

TCR CDR3 regions were amplified from genomic DNA by multiplex PCR using the deep immunoSEQ assay. Genomic DNA extracted from each cell subset was distributed evenly over all wells of several immunoSEQ 96-well plates, and each plate served as one replicate. For sorted subsets, around 200 ng genomic DNA, equal to tens of thousands of T cell genomes, was loaded into each replicate PCR. The purified libraries were quantified using a Qubit 3.0 fluorometer, sized with a Bioanalyzer 2100, and then quantified again using the KAPA Library Quantification kit. Each immunoSEQ 96-well plate was sequenced on its own single-read 150-cycle Illumina NextSeq 550 flow cell. In the authors' own workflow: Because the immunoSEQ output included only junctional sequences and no quality scores, the filtering could not be the same as the filtering used for full-length reads. To assign V/J genes and CDR3, sequences were annotated against IMGT germline references using PyIR, a Python wrapper for IgBLAST v1.9. Reads with weak V/J assignments (E-value above 1e-6), missing CDR3, stop codons, out-of-frame junctions, or ambiguous translated residues were removed. V3J clonotypes were defined as sequences sharing an identical inferred V gene, J gene, and CDR3 amino acid sequence. Percentage overlap between repertoires was computed as shared unique clonotypes divided by the size of the smaller repertoire. Repertoire richness was assessed with RTK rarefaction, the Chao1 estimator, and Recon v2.1 estimates of unobserved clonotypes. For all TCRbeta clonotypes obtained by the gDNA method from a handful of donors, generation probabilities were computed with OLGA. The immuneACCESS repertoire file appears here via TCRdb, limited to in-frame rearrangements. These files lack a portion of the clones; in checked studies, under half of the deficit traces to unresolved V genes, and the cause of the others is not known. D and trimming come from the DNA, and the V and J calls and clone size come from that table. Across this sample there are over 2 million clones, with about 95% seen only once. The top ten hold 0.1% to 0.15% of the sample.

Germline trimming: 6 bases from V, 6 bases from J; junction bases outside gene matches: 13. Per the germline V gene (reference sequence), LNHDA is the CDR1 and SQIVND is the CDR2. The cysteine opens and the phenylalanine closes a CDR3 of 16 amino acids. Only the CDR3 part of the read is kept: 48 bases, read in frame from the first base. Healthy HIV-negative adults with no recently reported acute infections or vaccinations were included as donors. All donors were Caucasian adults living in Nashville, Tennessee, USA. CD4+ T cells were enriched by magnetic negative selection, after which naive cells were positively selected on CD45RA and the negative fraction was taken as the memory subset. Blood was collected by leukapheresis, and PBMCs were isolated by Ficoll-Histopaque density gradient centrifugation and then cryopreserved in liquid nitrogen vapor phase. Analytical flow cytometry was used to check the purity and quantity of every magnetically sorted T cell population. From each sorted fraction, genomic DNA was isolated and quantified by UV absorbance on a Nanodrop 2000c.

This sequence originates from a man between 18 and 29 years old in good health. The V and J segments used are TRBV19 and TRBJ1-2, with 10 junctional bases fitting TRBD1. Sequences were obtained from naive CD4+ T cells sorted from blood. This specimen's cell subset or site label, per the study, means: CD45RA+ positively selected. The nucleotides read TGTGCCAGTAGCATCGGACAGGGGGTGCTATTGGATGGCTACACCTTC. Its protein is CASSIGQGVLLDGYTF.